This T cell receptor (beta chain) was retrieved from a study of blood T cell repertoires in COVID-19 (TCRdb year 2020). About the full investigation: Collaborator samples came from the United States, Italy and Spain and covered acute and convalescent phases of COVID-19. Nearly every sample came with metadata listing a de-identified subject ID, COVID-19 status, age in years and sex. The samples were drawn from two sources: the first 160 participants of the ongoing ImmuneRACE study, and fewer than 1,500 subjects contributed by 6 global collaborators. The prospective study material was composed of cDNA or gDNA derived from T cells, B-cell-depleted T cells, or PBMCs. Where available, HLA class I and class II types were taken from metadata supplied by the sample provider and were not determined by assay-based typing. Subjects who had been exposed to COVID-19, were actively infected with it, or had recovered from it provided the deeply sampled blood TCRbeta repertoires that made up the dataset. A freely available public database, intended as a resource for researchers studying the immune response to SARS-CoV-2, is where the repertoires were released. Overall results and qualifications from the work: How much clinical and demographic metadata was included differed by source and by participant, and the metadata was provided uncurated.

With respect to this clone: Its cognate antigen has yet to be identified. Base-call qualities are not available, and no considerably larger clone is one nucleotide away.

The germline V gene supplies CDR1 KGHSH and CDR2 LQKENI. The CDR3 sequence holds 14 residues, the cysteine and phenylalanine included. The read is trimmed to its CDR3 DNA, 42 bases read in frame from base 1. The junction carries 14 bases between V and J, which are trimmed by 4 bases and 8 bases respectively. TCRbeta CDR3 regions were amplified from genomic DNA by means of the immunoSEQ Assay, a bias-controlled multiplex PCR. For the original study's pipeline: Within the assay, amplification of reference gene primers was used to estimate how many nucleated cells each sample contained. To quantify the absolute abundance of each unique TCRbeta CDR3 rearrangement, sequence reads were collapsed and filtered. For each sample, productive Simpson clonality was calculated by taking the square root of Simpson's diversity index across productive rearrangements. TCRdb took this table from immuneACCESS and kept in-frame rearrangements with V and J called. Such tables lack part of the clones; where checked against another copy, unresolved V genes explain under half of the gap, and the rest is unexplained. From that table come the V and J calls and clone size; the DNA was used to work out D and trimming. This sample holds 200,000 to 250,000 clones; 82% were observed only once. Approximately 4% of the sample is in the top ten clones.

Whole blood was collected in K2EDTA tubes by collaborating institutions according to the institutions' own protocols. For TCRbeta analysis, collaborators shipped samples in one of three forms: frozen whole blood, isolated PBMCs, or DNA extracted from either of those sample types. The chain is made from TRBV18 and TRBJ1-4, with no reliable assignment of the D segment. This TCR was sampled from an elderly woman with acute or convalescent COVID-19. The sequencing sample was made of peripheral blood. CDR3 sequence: CASSLGKVGEKLFF. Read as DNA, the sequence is TGTGCCAGCTCACTCGGGAAGGTTGGGGAAAAACTGTTTTTT.